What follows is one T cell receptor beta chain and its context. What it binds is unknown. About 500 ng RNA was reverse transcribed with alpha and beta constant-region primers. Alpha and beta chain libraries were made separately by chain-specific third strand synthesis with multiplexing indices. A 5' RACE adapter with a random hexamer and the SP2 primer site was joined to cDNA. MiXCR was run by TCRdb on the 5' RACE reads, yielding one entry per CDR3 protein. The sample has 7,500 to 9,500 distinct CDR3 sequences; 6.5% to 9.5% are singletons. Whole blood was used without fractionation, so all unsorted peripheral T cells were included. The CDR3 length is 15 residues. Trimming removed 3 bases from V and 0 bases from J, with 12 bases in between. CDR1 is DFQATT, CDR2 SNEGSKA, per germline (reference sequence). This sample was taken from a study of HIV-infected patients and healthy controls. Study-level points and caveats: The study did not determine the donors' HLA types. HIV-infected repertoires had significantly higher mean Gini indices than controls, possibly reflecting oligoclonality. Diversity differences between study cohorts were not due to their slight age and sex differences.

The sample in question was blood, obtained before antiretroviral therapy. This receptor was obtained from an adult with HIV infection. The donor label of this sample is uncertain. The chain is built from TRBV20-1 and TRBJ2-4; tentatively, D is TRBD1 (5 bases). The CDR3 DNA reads TGCAGTGCTAGTCAGGGCATCATAGCCAAAAACATTCAGTACTTC. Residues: CSASQGIIAKNIQYF.